Following are 19 T cell receptor beta chains from one sample sequenced in a study of shared clonotypes between healthy human individuals. Data came from immunoSEQ multiplex PCR; TCRdb stores just in-frame clones and leaves some out. This table has about 680,000 clones, roughly 72% appearing once. Input material: memory CD4+ T cells sorted from blood. As to subset: CD45RA-negative fraction. These receptors originate from a woman in her twenties or thirties in good health.

This clone was observed a few times. This chain links TRBV27 with TRBJ2-1; 7 nucleotides line up with TRBD2. The CDR3 has 15 amino acids. Per the germline V gene, CDR1 is MNHEY and CDR2 is SMNVEV (reference sequence). The V gene end was trimmed by 9 bases and the J gene end by 0 bases; junction bases not matched to a gene: 8. The CDR3 DNA sequence: TGTGCCAGTTCAAGGGGCGGGAGCTCCTACAATGAGCAGTTCTTC. Translated, it gives CASSRGGSSYNEQFF.

V usage is TRBV4-1 and J usage is TRBJ2-7; D is possibly TRBD1 (6 bases). With 2 bases removed from V and 2 bases from J, the gap between germline ends came to 13 bases. Per the germline V gene, CDR1 is MGHRA and CDR2 is YSYEKL. The CDR3 is 15 amino acids. DNA of the CDR3: TGCGCCAGCAGCCAAATGTCAGGGGCCGCCTACGAGCAGTACTTC. Translating it yields CASSQMSGAAYEQYF.

The chain is built from TRBV6-1 and TRBJ1-5; D is unclear. V was clipped by 3 bases and J by 2 bases, with 17 bases between them. The CDR3 extends over 17 amino acids. CDR1 is MNHNS, CDR2 SASEGT, per germline. This CDR3 reads CASSDLGAAPRNQPQHF. Written as DNA, the CDR3 is TGTGCCAGCAGTGATTTAGGCGCCGCGCCGCGCAATCAGCCCCAGCATTTT.

The sample holds a few counts of this clone. The chain couples TRBV2 to TRBJ2-7; D may be TRBD1 (5 bases). Germline V gene sequence: CDR1 SNHLY, CDR2 FYNNEI. V was pared by 6 bases and J by 9 bases, with 21 bases between. The CDR3 spans 14 residues. The CDR3 reads CASSEQDSSGSQYF. CDR3 bases: TGTGCCAGCAGCGAACAAGACAGCTCCGGATCGCAGTACTTC.

This clone has a single count. The V call is TRBV28, the J call TRBJ1-5; D not resolved. The CDR3 contains 13 residues. Trimming cost V 6 bases and J 3 bases, with 9 bases left between them. Germline V lookup: CDR1 MDHEN, CDR2 SYDVKM. The DNA of the CDR3 is TGTGCCAGCAGCCCCGCCCTCAATCAGCCCCAGCATTTT. Translated: CASSPALNQPQHF.

This clone was seen a handful of times. CDR3 coding DNA: TGTGCCAGCACCCCTGGGTCGGGGGGGAAGTCCACAGATACGCAGTATTTT. Its protein product is CASTPGSGGKSTDTQYF. The V call is TRBV11-2, the J call TRBJ2-3, with 8 bases lining up with TRBD2. V gave up 7 bases and J gave up 2 bases; unmatched junction bases: 14. CDR1 is SGHAT and CDR2 is FQNNGV in the germline V gene. This CDR3 comprises 17 residues.

The rearrangement links TRBV6-1 to TRBJ2-3, with D unclear. The CDR3 totals 12 residues. Germline CDR1 MNHNS, CDR2 SASEGT. The ends were cut back, 2 bases at V and 5 bases at J, with 5 bases in the middle. CDR3 in amino acids: CASSEPQDTQYF. For the CDR3, the DNA is TGTGCCAGCAGTGAACCTCAAGATACGCAGTATTTT.

The gene calls are TRBV28 and TRBJ1-5; 10 bases match TRBD1. Germline V gives CDR1 MDHEN, CDR2 SYDVKM. The CDR3 spans 17 residues. J lost 0 bases, V lost 10 bases, and 12 bases had no gene match. The CDR3 nucleotides read TGTGCCACCGTGCCCGGGACAGGGGTAAATAGCAATCAGCCCCAGCATTTT. This encodes CATVPGTGVNSNQPQHF.

The genes are TRBV27 and TRBJ2-1; 10 nucleotides match TRBD2. The CDR3 totals 13 residues. Germline CDR1 is MNHEY and CDR2 is SMNVEV (reference sequence). The V segment lost 6 bases and the J segment 12 bases; nucleotides outside the gene matches: 8. For the CDR3, the DNA is TGTGCCAGCAGACTAGCGGGACAAGGAGTGCAGTTCTTC. Its translation is CASRLAGQGVQFF.

This clone turned up a few times. The CDR3 sequence is CASIGQDSRGTEAFF. CDR3 coding DNA: TGCGCCAGCATAGGACAGGATTCTCGGGGCACTGAAGCTTTCTTT. This rearrangement joins TRBV5-1 to TRBJ1-1; 7 bases agree with TRBD1. The J segment lost 4 bases and the V segment lost 6 bases, leaving 12 bases of the junction unmatched. The CDR3 runs 15 residues. CDR1 is SGHRS and CDR2 is YFSETQ in the germline V gene.

The V gene is TRBV6-5, the J gene TRBJ2-5, with D possibly being TRBD1 or TRBD2 (6 bases each). The CDR3 has 16 amino acids. The germline V and J ends were trimmed by 0 bases and 5 bases, with 16 bases remaining between them. CDR1 is MNHEY and CDR2 is SVGAGI in the germline V gene. The CDR3 bases are TGTGCCAGCAGTTACTCGGGGGCGGAGGGTGAGGAGACCCAGTACTTC. Translated, it gives CASSYSGAEGEETQYF.

This clone was seen only a few times. The rearrangement uses TRBV5-1 and TRBJ2-1, with D hard to call. Germline V gives CDR1 SGHRS, CDR2 YFSETQ. V was cut by 4 bases and J by 4 bases, with 15 bases left in between. The CDR3 is 15 amino acids. This CDR3 is CASSQSSMAYNEQFF. The CDR3 nucleotides read TGCGCCAGCAGCCAGAGCAGCATGGCATACAATGAGCAGTTCTTC. The entire variable domain, with the rest obtained from reference TRBV5-1 and TRBJ2-1, is as follows: KAGVTQTPRYLIKTRGQQVTLSCSPISGHRSVSWYQQTPGQGLQFLFEYFSETQRNKGNFPGRFSGRQFSNSRSEMNVSTLELGDSALYLCASSQSSMAYNEQFFGPGTRLTVL.

The chain recombines TRBV14 with TRBJ2-5, with D possibly being TRBD2 (6 bases). V shed 3 bases and J shed 8 bases, with 16 bases lying between them. Looked up from germline, CDR1 is SGHDN and CDR2 is FVKESK. The CDR3 runs to 14 residues. This chain's CDR3 is CASSHGGTGGTQYF. The CDR3 DNA follows: TGTGCCAGCAGCCATGGCGGGACTGGGGGTACCCAGTACTTC.

This clone turned up a few times. The gene calls are TRBV6-5 and TRBJ1-2, with D tentatively TRBD1 (5 bases). Germline values: CDR1 MNHEY, CDR2 SVGAGI. CDR3 length equals 12 residues. V was shortened by 0 bases and J by 9 bases, with 8 bases between the two germline ends. The CDR3 region is CASSYSEGSYTF. The CDR3 coding sequence is TGTGCCAGCAGTTACTCGGAGGGGAGCTACACCTTC.

V and J are TRBV9 and TRBJ2-3; TRBD2 agrees at 8 bases. This CDR3 has 17 residues. From germline, CDR1 is SGDLS and CDR2 YYNGEE. Trimming cost V 0 bases and J 0 bases; bases outside gene matches: 6. The CDR3 here is CASSVVSSSGSTDTQYF. Here the CDR3 DNA reads TGTGCCAGCAGCGTAGTGAGTTCTAGCGGGAGCACAGATACGCAGTATTTT.

This clone was observed a single time. The chain is built from TRBV6-1 and TRBJ1-4, with 7 bases lining up with TRBD1. In germline, CDR1 is MNHNS, CDR2 SASEGT. This CDR3 comprises 14 residues. J was trimmed by 5 bases and V by 4 bases; bases with no gene match: 4. CDR3 protein: CASSGQGRNEKLFF. As DNA, the CDR3 is TGTGCCAGCAGTGGACAGGGAAGAAATGAAAAACTGTTTTTT.

CDR3 sequence reads: CASSPRLAGARNEQFF. The CDR3 DNA reads as TGCGCCAGCAGCCCCCGACTAGCGGGAGCTCGCAATGAGCAGTTCTTC. The chain links TRBV5-1 to TRBJ2-1; TRBD2 agrees at 12 bases. V was clipped by 4 bases and J by 6 bases; unmatched bases: 8. The CDR3 is made up of 16 amino acids. Per the germline V gene, CDR1 is SGHRS and CDR2 is YFSETQ.

V and J are TRBV5-5 and TRBJ2-7; D tentatively reads TRBD1 or TRBD2 (5 bases each). CDR3 length equals 15 residues. The germline gives CDR1 SGHKS, CDR2 YYEKEE (reference sequence). V lost 3 bases and J lost 0, with 13 bases in between. CDR3 DNA sequence: TGTGCCAGCAGCTGGACGGGGCGGAGCTCCTACGAGCAGTACTTC. Translated, it gives CASSWTGRSSYEQYF.

V gene TRBV11-2 combines with J gene TRBJ2-2, with 10 nucleotides matching TRBD1. Per the germline V gene, CDR1 is SGHAT and CDR2 is FQNNGV. This CDR3 comprises 15 residues. V lost 5 bases, J lost 5 bases, and 5 bases stayed unmatched. The CDR3 reads CASSRDRGLTGELFF. CDR3 DNA sequence: TGTGCCAGCAGCCGCGACAGGGGGCTGACCGGGGAGCTGTTTTTT.